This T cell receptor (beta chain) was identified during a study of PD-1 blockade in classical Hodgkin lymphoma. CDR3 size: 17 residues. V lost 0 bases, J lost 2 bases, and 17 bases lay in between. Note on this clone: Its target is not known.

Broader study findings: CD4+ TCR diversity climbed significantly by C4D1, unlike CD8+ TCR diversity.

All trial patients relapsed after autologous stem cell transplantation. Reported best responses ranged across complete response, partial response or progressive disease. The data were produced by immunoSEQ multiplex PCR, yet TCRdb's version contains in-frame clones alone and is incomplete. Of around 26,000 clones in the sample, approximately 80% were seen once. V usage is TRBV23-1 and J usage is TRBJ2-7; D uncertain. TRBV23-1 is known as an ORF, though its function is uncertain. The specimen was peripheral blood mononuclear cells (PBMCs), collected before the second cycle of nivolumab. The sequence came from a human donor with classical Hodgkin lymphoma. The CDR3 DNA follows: TGCGCCAGCAGTCAATCCCACCCCCACAGTTCCCCCTACGAGCAGTACTTC. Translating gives CASSQSHPHSSPYEQYF.